The clone carrying this T cell receptor beta chain has a count of ten or more. The data are from a study of human T cells and chemical hapten exposure. TCRdb reprocessed the RACE reads via MiXCR and lists one record per CDR3 protein. The data hold 55,000 to 75,000 distinct CDR3 sequences, with approximately 6.7% observed a single time. V shed 1 base and J shed 2 bases, with 12 bases lying between them. Germline V gives CDR1 LNHDA, CDR2 SQIVND (reference sequence). The CDR3 runs to 16 residues. This sample's time point: pre-sensitization, week 0. The treatment: therapeutic diphenylcyclopropenone sensitization with weekly scalp DPC. Only after blood had been drawn was each patch test applied.

The chain couples TRBV19 to TRBJ1-5; D unresolved. The source of this sequence is a woman in her twenties or thirties with alopecia areata. Some clones in this sample may be carry-over from other donors' samples. This specimen consisted of whole blood, obtained in connection with sensitization to the hapten diphenylcyclopropenone (DPC). CDR3 amino acids: CASSIGSHAGNQPQHF. In nucleotides, the CDR3 is TGTGCCAGTAGTATAGGGTCCCACGCGGGCAATCAGCCCCAGCATTTT.